This T cell receptor (beta chain) was identified during a study of blood T cell repertoires in COVID-19. Across the whole study: Sample material is recorded as cDNA or gDNA derived from T cells, B-cell-depleted T cells, or PBMCs.

This CDR3 region has 14 residues. Germline V lookup: CDR1 SGHTA, CDR2 FQGNSA. With 5 bases clipped from V and 0 bases from J, the junction kept 4 bases outside the gene matches. Authors' processing steps: Using reference gene primer amplification, nucleated cell counts were estimated. Using immunoSEQ multiplex PCR, the repertoire was profiled, and TCRdb retains in-frame clones only, with some absent. D and trimming were read from the DNA, whereas the V and J calls and clone size are those reported in that table. The repertoire includes about 240,000 clones, 65% to 90% of them detected once, and approximately 4.8% sits in the top ten.

This chain connects TRBV7-2 to TRBJ2-7, with TRBD1 matching over 7 bases. Sequencing used peripheral blood. This receptor was obtained from a woman between 65 and 79 years old with acute or convalescent COVID-19. Here the CDR3 reads CASSARTGSYEQYF. DNA of the CDR3: TGTGCCAGCAGCGCGAGGACAGGCTCCTACGAGCAGTACTTC.